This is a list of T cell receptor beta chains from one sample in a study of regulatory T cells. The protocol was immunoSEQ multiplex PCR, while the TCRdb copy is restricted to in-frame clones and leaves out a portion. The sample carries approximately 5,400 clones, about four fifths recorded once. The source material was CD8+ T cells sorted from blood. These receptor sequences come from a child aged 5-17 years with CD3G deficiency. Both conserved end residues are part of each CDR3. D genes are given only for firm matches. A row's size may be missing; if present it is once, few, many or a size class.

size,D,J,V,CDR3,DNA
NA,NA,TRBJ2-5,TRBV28,CASNPSNLAQYQETQYF,TGTGCCAGCAACCCTAGCAATCTTGCCCAGTACCAAGAGACCCAGTACTTC
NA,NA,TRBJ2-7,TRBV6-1,CASSGGSAGPPYEQYF,TGTGCCAGCAGTGGGGGCTCAGCGGGTCCTCCCTACGAGCAGTACTTC
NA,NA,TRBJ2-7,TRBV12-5,CASGLRGAMGSYEQYF,TGTGCTAGTGGTTTGAGGGGGGCAATGGGAAGCTACGAGCAGTACTTC
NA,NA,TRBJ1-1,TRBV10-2,CASSEFGGGTEAFF,TGCGCCAGCAGTGAGTTCGGGGGAGGCACTGAAGCTTTCTTT
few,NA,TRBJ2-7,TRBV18,CASSPLPDYEQYF,TGTGCCAGCTCACCACTCCCGGACTACGAGCAGTACTTC
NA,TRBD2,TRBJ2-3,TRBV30,CAWSVGTSGRTDTQYF,TGTGCCTGGAGTGTCGGGACTAGCGGGAGAACAGATACGCAGTATTTT
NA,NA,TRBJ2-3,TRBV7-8,CASSKGTDTQYF,TGTGCCAGCAGTAAAGGGACGGATACGCAGTATTTT
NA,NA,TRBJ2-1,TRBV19,CASSIAAGDEQFF,TGTGCCAGTAGTATAGCGGCTGGGGATGAGCAGTTCTTC
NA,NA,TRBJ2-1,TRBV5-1,CASSFGAGAQVEQFF,TGCGCCAGCAGCTTCGGGGCGGGGGCACAGGTTGAGCAGTTCTTC
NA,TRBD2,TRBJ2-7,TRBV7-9,CASSLEKLAGPSYEQYF,TGTGCCAGCAGCTTGGAGAAACTAGCGGGACCCTCCTACGAGCAGTACTTC
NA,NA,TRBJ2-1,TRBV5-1,CASSYLGGEQFF,TGCGCCAGCAGTTACTTAGGAGGTGAGCAGTTCTTC
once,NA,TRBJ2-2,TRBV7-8,CASSLEGLTGELFF,TGTGCCAGCAGCTTAGAAGGGCTCACCGGGGAGCTGTTTTTT
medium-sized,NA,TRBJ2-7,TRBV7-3,CASSLTPGDEQYF,TGTGCCAGCAGCTTAACACCGGGGGACGAGCAGTACTTC
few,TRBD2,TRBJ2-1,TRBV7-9,CASSFSGNPYNEQFF,TGTGCCAGCAGCTTTAGCGGGAATCCCTACAATGAGCAGTTCTTC
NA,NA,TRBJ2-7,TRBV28,CASSSPRGGYYEQYF,TGTGCCAGCAGTTCTCCTCGCGGGGGCTACTACGAGCAGTACTTC
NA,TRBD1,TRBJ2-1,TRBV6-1,CASSEPGQGARNEQFF,TGTGCCAGCAGTGAGCCGGGACAGGGGGCGCGGAATGAGCAGTTCTTC
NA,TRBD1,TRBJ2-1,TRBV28,CASSPTGTGALYNEQFF,TGTGCCAGCAGCCCGACCGGGACAGGGGCCCTCTACAATGAGCAGTTCTTC
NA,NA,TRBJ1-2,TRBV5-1,CASSLFQGGAYGYTF,TGCGCCAGCAGCTTGTTTCAGGGCGGCGCCTATGGCTACACCTTC
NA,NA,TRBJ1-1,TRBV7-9,CASSLNQANTEAFF,TGTGCCAGCAGCTTAAACCAGGCGAACACTGAAGCTTTCTTT
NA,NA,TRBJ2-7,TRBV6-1,CASSFRTAYEQYF,TGTGCCAGCAGTTTCCGGACTGCCTACGAGCAGTACTTC
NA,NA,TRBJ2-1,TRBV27,CATSSGRGEQFF,TGTGCCACCTCGTCAGGCCGTGGTGAGCAGTTCTTC
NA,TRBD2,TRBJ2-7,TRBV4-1,CASSQGLADVYEQYF,TGCGCCAGCAGCCAAGGACTAGCGGATGTGTACGAGCAGTACTTC
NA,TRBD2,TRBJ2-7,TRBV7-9,CASSLGTSGRHEQYF,TGTGCCAGCAGCTTGGGGACTAGCGGGAGACATGAGCAGTACTTC
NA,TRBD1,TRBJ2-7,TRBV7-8,CASSFDRGPFEQYF,TGTGCCAGCAGCTTTGACAGGGGGCCCTTCGAGCAGTACTTC
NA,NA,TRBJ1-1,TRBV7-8,CASSPSTGTEAFF,TGTGCCAGCAGCCCCTCGACAGGCACTGAGGCTTTCTTT
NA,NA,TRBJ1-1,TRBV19,CASSNPNTEAFF,TGTGCCAGTAGTAACCCCAACACTGAAGCTTTCTTT
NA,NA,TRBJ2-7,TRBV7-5,CASSYSTYEQYF,TGTGCCAGCAGCTACAGTACCTACGAGCAGTACTTC
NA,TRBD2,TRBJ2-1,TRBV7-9,CASSFATSGDNEQFF,TGTGCCAGCAGCTTCGCGACTAGCGGGGACAATGAGCAGTTCTTC
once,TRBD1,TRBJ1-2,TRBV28,CASSPAVYRTGVQGYGYTF,TGTGCCAGCAGTCCCGCCGTGTACAGGACAGGGGTACAGGGCTATGGCTACACCTTC
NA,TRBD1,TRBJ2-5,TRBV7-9,CASSRDRGMETQYF,TGTGCCAGCAGCCGGGACAGGGGGATGGAGACCCAGTACTTC
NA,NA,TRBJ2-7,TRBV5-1,CASSLEVGTYEQYF,TGCGCCAGCAGCTTGGAAGTCGGAACCTACGAGCAGTACTTC
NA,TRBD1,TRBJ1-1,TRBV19,CASSMGQFTEAFF,TGTGCCAGTAGTATGGGACAGTTCACTGAAGCTTTCTTT
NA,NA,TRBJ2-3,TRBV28,CASSLAWGEDADTQYF,TGTGCCAGCAGTTTAGCATGGGGGGAGGACGCAGATACGCAGTATTTT
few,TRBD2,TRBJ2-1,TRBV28,CASSFLAGAGNEQFF,TGTGCCAGCAGTTTTCTAGCGGGAGCTGGCAATGAGCAGTTCTTC
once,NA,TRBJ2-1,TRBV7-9,CASSLIGLDEQFF,TGTGCCAGCAGCTTAATTGGCCTCGATGAGCAGTTCTTC
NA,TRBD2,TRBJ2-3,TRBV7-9,CASSAPLGLARGADTQYF,TGTGCCAGCAGCGCCCCACTCGGACTAGCTAGAGGGGCAGATACGCAGTATTTT
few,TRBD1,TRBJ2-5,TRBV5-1,CASSLVGQGLYQETQYF,TGCGCCAGCAGCTTGGTGGGACAGGGACTGTACCAAGAGACCCAGTACTTC